This T cell receptor beta chain was retrieved from a study of monozygotic twins with cystic fibrosis. The overall study: Three micrograms of fragmented DNA underwent around 15 PCR cycles for library preparation. Study-wide results and caveats: Clonality was generally low (median around 0.0098), higher in the most severe patients. Monozygotic CF twins shared more identical nucleotide clonotypes than unrelated patients. Co-twins had the most similar V usage for 13 of 16 pairs, J for 8.

A word on this clone: The antigen remains undetermined.

The length of the CDR3 is 15 residues. This table comes from immunoSEQ multiplex PCR, and its TCRdb copy is limited to in-frame clones, with some not included. The sample lists roughly 25,000 clones, approximately 96% occurring once. The sample comprised blood. J is TRBJ2-5 and V is TRBV21-1; the table's TRBD2 call for D was not verified on the DNA. TRBV21-1 is described as a pseudogene. The receptor was derived from a girl aged 2-15 years with cystic fibrosis. Written as DNA, the CDR3 is TGTGCCAGCAGCAAAGACGCTAGCGTGGGGGAGACCCAGTACTTC. It codes for CASSKDASVGETQYF.